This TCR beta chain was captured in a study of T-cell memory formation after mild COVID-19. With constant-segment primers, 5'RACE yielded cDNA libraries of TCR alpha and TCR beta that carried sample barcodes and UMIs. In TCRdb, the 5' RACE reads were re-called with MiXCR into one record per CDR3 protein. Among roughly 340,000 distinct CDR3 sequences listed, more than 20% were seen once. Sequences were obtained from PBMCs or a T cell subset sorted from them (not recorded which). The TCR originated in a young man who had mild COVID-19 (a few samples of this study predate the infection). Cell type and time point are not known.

The CDR3 region is CASTQMNTEAFF. In nucleotides, the CDR3 is TGTGCCAGCACCCAGATGAACACTGAAGCTTTCTTT. The chain couples TRBV6-2 or TRBV6-3 to TRBJ1-1; the D is unclear. The V gene's germline CDR1 is MNHEY and CDR2 SVGEGT. The CDR3 loop spans 12 amino acids. V was shortened by 7 bases and J by 0 bases, with 6 bases between the two germline ends.